One and the same sample provided the 20 T cell receptor beta chains below, sequenced in a study of T-cell reconstitution after alpha-beta-depleted transplantation in children. Construction of the TCRbeta library involved unique molecular identifiers. Via MiXCR, TCRdb re-called the PCR reads, giving one row per CDR3 protein. Of about 640,000 distinct CDR3 sequences listed, 10% to 15% are singletons. The source was PBMCs, mostly from graft donor cells, collected 360 days after TCRalphabeta/CD19-depleted stem cell transplant. These receptors came from a male patient younger than 18 who had a stem cell transplant for acute myeloid leukemia, so the T cells may come from the graft donor.

J is TRBJ2-1 and V is TRBV10-3; D is unclear. Germline V gene sequence: CDR1 ENHRY, CDR2 SYGVKD. The CDR3 covers 11 residues. Trimming took 3 bases from V and 8 from J, leaving 5 bases between them. The CDR3 DNA sequence: TGTGCCATCAGTGAAAAATATGAGCAGTTCTTC. Translating gives CAISEKYEQFF.

This clonotype was seen many times. V is TRBV28 and J is TRBJ2-7; the D call may be TRBD1 or TRBD2 (5 bases each). This CDR3 is 15 amino acids long. Deletions cut 3 bases from V and 5 bases from J, with 17 bases between. Germline V lookup: CDR1 MDHEN, CDR2 SYDVKM. Here the CDR3 reads CASSFGGTRFHEQYF. In DNA, the CDR3 is TGTGCCAGCAGTTTTGGGGGTACTAGGTTCCACGAGCAGTACTTC. The whole variable domain, remainder taken from reference TRBV28 and TRBJ2-7, is DVKVTQSSRYLVKRTGEKVFLECVQDMDHENMFWYRQDPGLGLRLIYFSYDVKMKEKGDIPEGYSVSREKKERFSLILESASTNQTSMYLCASSFGGTRFHEQYFGPGTRLTVT.

This clonotype appeared many times. The rearrangement links TRBV2 to TRBJ2-4; TRBD2 matches at 8 bases. Germline CDR1 is SNHLY and CDR2 is FYNNEI. V lost 7 bases to trimming and J lost 2 bases; unmatched junction nucleotides: 19. This CDR3 region has 19 residues. CDR3 sequence reads: CASKASAVSGSGSKNIQYF. For the CDR3, the DNA is TGTGCCAGCAAAGCGTCTGCCGTGAGCGGGAGTGGGTCCAAAAACATTCAGTACTTC.

The chain combines TRBV19 with TRBJ2-7; tentative D call: TRBD1 (6 bases). The CDR3 sequence is 15 residues long. Trimming stripped 4 bases from V and 4 bases from J, with 17 bases between. CDR1 and CDR2 from the germline V gene are LNHDA and SQIVND (reference sequence). The chain's CDR3 is CASSTPVGHRYEQYF. The CDR3 region has the DNA TGTGCCAGTAGTACCCCCGTGGGACATAGATACGAGCAGTACTTC.

There are a few counts of this clonotype. The rearrangement uses TRBV11-1 and TRBJ2-3, with a tentative D call TRBD2 (7 bases). Germline CDR1 reads SGHAT; CDR2 reads FQDESV (reference sequence). Trimming left V 5 bases short and J 4 bases short, with 31 bases between. The CDR3 runs to 20 residues. The CDR3 spells CASSPIRRGGANYLPDTQYF. CDR3 nucleotide sequence: TGTGCCAGCAGCCCGATTAGGCGCGGGGGCGCCAATTATCTACCAGATACGCAGTATTTT.

There are a few counts of this clonotype. CDR3 DNA: TGCGCCAGCAGCCAAGAACCGACCGGGTTTGAAAACATTCAGTACTTC. It encodes CASSQEPTGFENIQYF. The rearrangement joins TRBV4-3 to TRBJ2-4; unclear D gene. Germline lookup yields CDR1 LGHNA and CDR2 YSLEER. The CDR3 extends over 16 amino acids. Trimming took 0 bases from V and 5 from J, leaving 14 bases between them.

This clonotype came up a few times. The chain recombines TRBV2 with TRBJ2-3, with D hard to call. The CDR3 has 14 amino acids. The ends were cut back, 0 bases at V and 6 bases at J, with 10 bases in the middle. Germline V gene data show CDR1 as SNHLY and CDR2 as FYNNEI. Here the CDR3 DNA reads TGTGCCAGCAGTGAAGCATTCTCAAGGGATACGCAGTATTTT. Translating it yields CASSEAFSRDTQYF.

This clonotype was observed once. This chain uses TRBV12-3 or TRBV12-4 with TRBJ2-6, with 9 bases identical to TRBD1. The CDR3 sequence is 18 residues long. The V and J ends lost 3 bases and 2 bases, in that order; junction bases with no gene match: 8. CDR3 amino acids: CASSFTGTGWTGANVLTF. CDR3 nucleotides: TGTGCCAGCAGTTTCACCGGGACAGGGTGGACTGGGGCCAACGTCCTGACTTTC.

The chain uses TRBV7-2 and TRBJ2-7, with 9 nucleotides matching TRBD2. Germline V gives CDR1 SGHTA, CDR2 FQGNSA. The V gene end was trimmed by 2 bases and the J gene end by 4 bases; junction bases not matched to a gene: 6. The CDR3 has 15 residues. Written as DNA, the CDR3 is TGTGCCAGCAGCTTATACGGGACTAGCCTTTACGAGCAGTACTTC. Translation: CASSLYGTSLYEQYF.

CDR3 residues: CASSLGREGYEQYF. The DNA for the CDR3 is TGTGCCAGCAGCTTAGGGCGGGAGGGGTACGAGCAGTACTTC. This chain joins TRBV7-8 and TRBJ2-7, with 9 nucleotides matching TRBD2. Germline CDR1 is SGHVS and CDR2 is FQNEAQ. J gave up 4 bases and V 1 base, and 2 bases lay outside the gene matches. The CDR3 has 14 amino acids.

This clonotype has a handful of counts. V is TRBV28 and J is TRBJ2-1; 13 bases align to TRBD2. V trimming: 5 bases; J trimming: 1 base; junction bases outside the gene matches: 11. The CDR3 totals 19 residues. CDR1 and CDR2 from the germline V gene are MDHEN and SYDVKM. The CDR3 reads CASSQGLAGVRSSYNEQFF. In nucleotides, the CDR3 is TGTGCCAGCAGTCAAGGACTAGCGGGAGTCCGCTCATCCTACAATGAGCAGTTCTTC.

The rearrangement uses TRBV7-2 and TRBJ2-5; possibly TRBD2 for D (6 bases). The CDR3 covers 16 residues. CDR1 is SGHTA, CDR2 FQGNSA, per germline. Trimming pared 2 bases from V and 0 bases from J, leaving 13 bases between. CDR3 in DNA: TGTGCCAGCAGCTTAAGGGTCTGGGGGGACCAAGAGACCCAGTACTTC. It codes for CASSLRVWGDQETQYF. Full variable domain (missing parts from reference TRBV7-2 and TRBJ2-5): GAGVSQSPSNKVTEKGKDVELRCDPISGHTALYWYRQSLGQGLEFLIYFQGNSAPDKSGLPSDRFSAERTGGSVSTLTIQRTQQEDSAVYLCASSLRVWGDQETQYFGPGTRLLVL.

This chain uses TRBV28 with TRBJ1-2; 8 bases are a match to TRBD1. Germline values: CDR1 MDHEN, CDR2 SYDVKM. The CDR3 length is 15 residues. V trimming: 1 base; J trimming: 4 bases; junction bases outside the gene matches: 5. The CDR3 coding sequence is TGTGCCAGCAGTTTATACGGACAGGGAGGCTATGGCTACACCTTC. Translating it yields CASSLYGQGGYGYTF.

In this sample, this clonotype turned up a few times. The chain recombines TRBV5-6 with TRBJ2-1, with 8 bases matching TRBD2. There are 14 residues in the CDR3. Trimming removed 0 bases from V and 9 bases from J; junction bases left unmatched: 5. Germline assignment: CDR1 SGHDT and CDR2 YYEEEE. The CDR3 spells CASSLVAGSSEQFF. DNA of the CDR3: TGTGCCAGCAGCTTGGTAGCGGGATCGAGTGAGCAGTTCTTC.

The CDR3 protein is CSVDRGVGQPQHF. CDR3 DNA sequence: TGCAGCGTTGACCGGGGGGTTGGACAGCCCCAGCATTTT. The chain joins TRBV29-1 to TRBJ1-5; perhaps TRBD1 as D (5 bases). CDR3 size: 13 residues. V shed 3 bases and J shed 7 bases, with 13 bases lying between them. Germline loops: CDR1 SQVTM, CDR2 ANQGSEA.

This clonotype showed up many times. The rearrangement uses TRBV5-1 and TRBJ2-1; 15 bases are shared with TRBD2. Germline V gene lookup returns CDR1 SGHRS and CDR2 YFSETQ. The CDR3 runs 19 residues. The V and J ends lost 6 bases and 7 bases, in that order; junction bases with no gene match: 17. The DNA for the CDR3 is TGCGCCAGCACCCCCTCCGGGACTAGCGGGAGGTTTACGGGGAATGAGCAGTTCTTC. Translated, it gives CASTPSGTSGRFTGNEQFF.

The chain links TRBV25-1 to TRBJ2-1, with TRBD1 identical over 7 bases. V gave up 6 bases and J gave up 2 bases; unmatched junction bases: 10. CDR3 length: 16 residues. Germline V gene data show CDR1 as MGHDK and CDR2 as SYGVNS. CDR3 in amino acids: CASSLKRGLAYNEQFF. CDR3 nucleotide sequence: TGTGCCAGCAGCCTAAAGAGGGGGCTCGCCTACAATGAGCAGTTCTTC.

The V and J genes are TRBV12-3 or TRBV12-4 and TRBJ2-1; D is undetermined. V shed 4 bases and J shed 0 bases, with 10 bases lying between them. This CDR3 contains 15 residues. The CDR3 DNA reads TGTGCCAGCAGTTCGGTGGGAATCTCCTACAATGAGCAGTTCTTC. This encodes CASSSVGISYNEQFF.

This clonotype was picked up a small number of times. The CDR3 here is CASSQLPGVGNEQFF. CDR3 sequence (DNA): TGTGCCAGCAGCCAACTTCCGGGAGTCGGCAATGAGCAGTTCTTC. The rearrangement links TRBV14 to TRBJ2-1; perhaps TRBD2 as D (6 bases). Germline V gene lookup returns CDR1 SGHDN and CDR2 FVKESK. The V and J ends lost 2 bases and 6 bases respectively, with 14 bases between them. CDR3 length: 15 residues.

V gene TRBV5-1 combines with J gene TRBJ2-3; 7 bases are a match to TRBD2. V lost 3 bases, J lost 1 base, and 5 bases stayed unmatched. From germline, CDR1 is SGHRS and CDR2 YFSETQ. CDR3 length: 15 amino acids. The CDR3 spells CASSSQGLRTDTQYF. CDR3 coding DNA: TGCGCCAGCAGCTCCCAGGGACTACGCACAGATACGCAGTATTTT.